The T cell receptor (beta chain) described here comes from a study of shared clonotypes between healthy human individuals. Overall study findings and caveats: Some naive CD4 clonotypes, about 5.5%, turned up in common across four donors.

Concerning this clone itself: Its antigen is unidentified.

Repertoires were generated with immunoSEQ multiplex PCR, while TCRdb's copy carries only in-frame clones and drops some. The sample consists of around 2.5 million clones, 90% to 95% of them appearing once. V lost 1 base and J lost 5; bases outside the gene matches: 4. The CDR3 is 15 amino acids. From germline, CDR1 is SGHNT and CDR2 YYREEE (reference sequence). This TCR was sampled from a man aged 18 to 30 in good health. Some clones in this sample may be carry-over from other donors' samples. The material sequenced was naive CD4+ T cells from PBMCs. Subset of the sample: CD45RA+ positively selected. The chain carries TRBV5-4 and TRBJ2-3, with 10 bases that match TRBD2. CDR3 sequence reads: CASSLKLAGVDTQYF. CDR3 DNA sequence: TGTGCCAGCAGCTTGAAGCTAGCGGGAGTAGATACGCAGTATTTT.